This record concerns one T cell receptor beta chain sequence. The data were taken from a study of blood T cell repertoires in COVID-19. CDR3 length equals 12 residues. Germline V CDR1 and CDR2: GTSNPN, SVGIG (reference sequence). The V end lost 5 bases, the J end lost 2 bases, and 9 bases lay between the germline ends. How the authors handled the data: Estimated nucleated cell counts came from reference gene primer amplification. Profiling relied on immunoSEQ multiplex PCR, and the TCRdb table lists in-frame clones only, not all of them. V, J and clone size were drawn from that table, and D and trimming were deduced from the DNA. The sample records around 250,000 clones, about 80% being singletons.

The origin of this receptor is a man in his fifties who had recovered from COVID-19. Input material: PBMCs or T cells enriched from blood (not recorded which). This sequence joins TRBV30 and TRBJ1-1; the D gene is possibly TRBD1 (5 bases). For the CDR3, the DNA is TGTGCCTGGCGGCAGGGAAACACTGAAGCTTTCTTT. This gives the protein CAWRQGNTEAFF.